This T cell receptor beta chain was recorded in a study of T cells in Graves' hyperthyroidism and ophthalmopathy. It was considered stable Graves' hyperthyroidism when ophthalmopathy did not progress within 18 months. CDR3 length: 15 amino acids. The J segment lost 0 bases and the V segment lost 4 bases, leaving 2 bases of the junction unmatched. General study findings and limits: Researchers found most expanded thyroid clonotypes above 0.001 in blood as well. A model of 13 V-J features distinguished ophthalmopathy from stable hyperthyroidism. With a median lead of 6.5 months before onset, the model predicted ophthalmopathy.

This clonotype was detected many times. Its antigen is unknown. Researchers amplified the TCR beta CDR3 regions from RNA transcripts. The HTBI set primed first-round TCR CDR3 RT-PCR. TCRdb independently ran MiXCR on the multiplex PCR reads; one entry per CDR3 protein. Of a few hundred thousand distinct CDR3 sequences listed, about 13% are singletons. The chain joins TRBV12-3 or TRBV12-4 to TRBJ2-3, with 9 nucleotides matching TRBD1. The TCR was taken from a woman between 18 and 30 years old with Graves' hyperthyroidism. The source material was blood. This CDR3 is CASSWGTGSTDTQYF. CDR3 bases: TGTGCCAGCAGTTGGGGGACAGGGAGCACAGATACGCAGTATTTT.